This T cell receptor (beta chain) was recovered during a study of shared clonotypes between healthy human individuals (dated by TCRdb to 2018 to 2020). About the investigation overall: A couple of women and a few men aged 18 to 49 years were included in the cohort. Between about 0.9 and 10 billion PBMCs per donor were obtained by leukapheresis. For each donor, three plates each were used for CD4 naive and CD4 memory, two plates were used for CD8 naive, and one plate was used for CD8 memory. The study deeply sequenced blood TCR repertoires of about 5 healthy adults to estimate repertoire size and the extent of clonotype sharing between individuals. To increase sequencing depth and limit assay-specific biases, different laboratories used diverse techniques to prepare libraries and sequence TCR repertoires. Beyond this particular receptor, the publication reports: Clonotypes shared by all four sorted-subset donors showed higher generation probabilities than non-shared clonotypes. Pairwise subsampling led to the expectation that sequencing depth would affect the degree of clonotype sharing among donors. Across a few donors, approximately 4.6% of naive CD4, roughly 3.8% of naive CD8, about 2.3% of memory CD4, and roughly 0.41% of memory CD8 clonotypes were shared. Naive subsets generally had larger estimated clonotype richness than memory subsets. Because the study included only a small number of donors, the genetic and exposure-history diversity represented was limited. Only blood was sampled, and tissue TCR repertoires likely differ from those in blood. Rarefaction of sorted-subset datasets indicated incomplete sequencing despite the large sequencing depth.

The germline V gene provides CDR1 SGHAT and CDR2 FQNNGV. Measured from the cysteine to the phenylalanine, the CDR3 is 12 residues long. Only the CDR3 DNA is retained, 36 bases long and in frame from the first base. V drops 1 base and J drops 6 bases, leaving 4 bases in between. In the case of this clone: Its antigen is unknown. A read error is possible here, since a much larger clone lies one base away.

CD8 naive samples were obtained by positive selection for CCR7 among CD45RO-negative cells, yielding a CD45RA+CCR7+ population from which TemRA cells were excluded. The donors were healthy, HIV-negative adults with no recently reported acute infections or vaccinations. Every donor was a Caucasian adult residing in Nashville, Tennessee, USA. Blood was collected by leukapheresis, and PBMCs were isolated by Ficoll-Histopaque density gradient centrifugation and then cryopreserved in liquid nitrogen vapor phase. Purity and quantity of every magnetically sorted T cell population were checked by analytical flow cytometry. Each sorted fraction had its genomic DNA isolated and then quantified by UV absorbance on a Nanodrop 2000c. Using the deep immunoSEQ assay, TCR CDR3 regions were amplified from genomic DNA by multiplex PCR. Genomic DNA extracted from each cell subset was distributed evenly over all wells of several immunoSEQ 96-well plates, and each plate served as one replicate. Each replicate PCR for sorted subsets received about 0.2 ug genomic DNA, equal to roughly 30,000 T cell genomes. The purified libraries were quantified using a Qubit 3.0 fluorometer, sized with a Bioanalyzer 2100, and then quantified again using the KAPA Library Quantification kit. A separate single-read 150-cycle Illumina NextSeq 550 flow cell was used to sequence each immunoSEQ 96-well plate. The authors' pipeline ran thus. The immunoSEQ output contained only junctional sequences without quality scores, so filtering could not match that applied to full-length reads. To assign V/J genes and CDR3, sequences were annotated against IMGT germline references using PyIR, a Python wrapper for IgBLAST v1.9. Reads with weak V/J assignments (E-value above 1e-6), missing CDR3, stop codons, out-of-frame junctions, or ambiguous translated residues were removed. V3J clonotypes were defined as sequences sharing the same inferred V gene, J gene, and CDR3 amino acid sequence. To compute the percentage overlap between repertoires, the number of shared unique clonotypes was divided by the size of the smaller repertoire. RTK rarefaction, the Chao1 estimator, and Recon v2.1 estimates of unobserved clonotypes were used to assess repertoire richness. For all TCRbeta clonotypes obtained by the gDNA method from four donors, generation probabilities were computed with OLGA. Entries here come from immuneACCESS through TCRdb and include only in-frame sequences with V and J called. Some clones fail to appear in such tables; in the studies checked, an unresolved V gene covers under half of the shortfall, and the cause of the remainder is unknown. That table is the source of V, J and clone size, and D and trimming were worked out from the DNA. This sample is represented by roughly 2.1 million clones; 90% to 95% of them were singletons. The ten largest clones capture about 1.5% of the sample.

This TCR was sampled from a man aged 18-30 years in good health. Some clones in this sample may be carry-over from other donors' samples. The sequenced sample was naive CD8+ T cells from PBMCs. What this sample's cell subset or site label stands for: CD45RA+CCR7+. The chain is made from TRBV11-2 and TRBJ1-5; the D gene assignment is ambiguous. The CDR3 reads as follows: CASSLAGQPQHF. The DNA sequence is given as TGTGCCAGCAGCTTAGCGGGTCAGCCCCAGCATTTT.